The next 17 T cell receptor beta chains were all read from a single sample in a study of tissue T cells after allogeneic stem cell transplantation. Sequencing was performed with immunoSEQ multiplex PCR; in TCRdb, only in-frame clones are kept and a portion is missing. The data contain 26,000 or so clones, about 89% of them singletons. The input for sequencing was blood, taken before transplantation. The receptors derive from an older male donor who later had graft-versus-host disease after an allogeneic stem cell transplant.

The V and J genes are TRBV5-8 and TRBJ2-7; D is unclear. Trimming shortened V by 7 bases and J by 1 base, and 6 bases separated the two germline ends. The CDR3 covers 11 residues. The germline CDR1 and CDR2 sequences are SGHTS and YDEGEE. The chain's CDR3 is CASRLSYEQYF. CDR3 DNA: TGTGCCAGCCGACTTTCCTACGAGCAGTACTTC.

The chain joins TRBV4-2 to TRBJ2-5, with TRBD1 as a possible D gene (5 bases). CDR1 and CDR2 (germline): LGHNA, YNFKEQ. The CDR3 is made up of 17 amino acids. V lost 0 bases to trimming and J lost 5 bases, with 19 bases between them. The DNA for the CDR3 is TGTGCCAGCAGCCAAGATCATCGGGCAGGGATGGGTGAGACCCAGTACTTC. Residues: CASSQDHRAGMGETQYF.

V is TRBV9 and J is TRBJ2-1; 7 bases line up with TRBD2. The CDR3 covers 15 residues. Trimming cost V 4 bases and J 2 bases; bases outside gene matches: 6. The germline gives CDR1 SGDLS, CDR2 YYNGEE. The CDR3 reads CASSPSGVAYNEQFF. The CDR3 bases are TGTGCCAGCAGCCCAAGCGGGGTTGCCTACAATGAGCAGTTCTTC.

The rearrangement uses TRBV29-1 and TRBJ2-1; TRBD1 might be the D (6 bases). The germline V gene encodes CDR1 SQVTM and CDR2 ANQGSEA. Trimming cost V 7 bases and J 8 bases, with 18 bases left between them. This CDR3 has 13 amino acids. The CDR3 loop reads CSGLRGGSDEQFF. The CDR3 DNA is TGCAGCGGGCTTCGAGGGGGTTCCGATGAGCAGTTCTTC.

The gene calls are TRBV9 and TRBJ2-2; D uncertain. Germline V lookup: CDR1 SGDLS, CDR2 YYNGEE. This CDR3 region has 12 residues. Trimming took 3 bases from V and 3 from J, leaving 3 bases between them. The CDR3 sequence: CASSAYTGELFF. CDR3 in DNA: TGTGCCAGCAGCGCGTACACCGGGGAGCTGTTTTTT.

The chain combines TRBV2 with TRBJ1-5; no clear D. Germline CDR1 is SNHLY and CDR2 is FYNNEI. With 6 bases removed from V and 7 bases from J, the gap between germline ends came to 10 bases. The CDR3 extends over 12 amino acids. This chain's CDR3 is CASSGNQQPQHF. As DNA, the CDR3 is TGTGCCAGCAGCGGGAATCAACAGCCCCAGCATTTT.

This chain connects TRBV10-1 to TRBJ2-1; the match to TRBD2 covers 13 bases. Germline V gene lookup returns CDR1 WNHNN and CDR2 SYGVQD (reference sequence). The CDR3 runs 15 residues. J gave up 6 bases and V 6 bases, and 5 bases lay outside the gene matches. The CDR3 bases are TGCGCCAGCAGCCAGGGGACTAGCGGGGTCAATGAGCAGTTCTTC. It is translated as CASSQGTSGVNEQFF.

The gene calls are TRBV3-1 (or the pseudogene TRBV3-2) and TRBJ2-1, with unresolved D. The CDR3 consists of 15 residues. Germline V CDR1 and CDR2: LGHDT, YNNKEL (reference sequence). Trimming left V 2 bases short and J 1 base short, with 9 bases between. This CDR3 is CASSQRVGSYNEQFF. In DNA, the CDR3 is TGTGCCAGCAGCCAAAGGGTAGGGTCCTACAATGAGCAGTTCTTC.

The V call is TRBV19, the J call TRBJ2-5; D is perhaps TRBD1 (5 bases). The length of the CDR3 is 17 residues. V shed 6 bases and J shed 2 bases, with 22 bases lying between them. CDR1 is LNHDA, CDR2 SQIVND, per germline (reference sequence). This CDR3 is CASRSGASTLEQETQYF. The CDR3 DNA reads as TGTGCCAGTAGAAGTGGGGCGTCGACCCTCGAGCAAGAGACCCAGTACTTC.

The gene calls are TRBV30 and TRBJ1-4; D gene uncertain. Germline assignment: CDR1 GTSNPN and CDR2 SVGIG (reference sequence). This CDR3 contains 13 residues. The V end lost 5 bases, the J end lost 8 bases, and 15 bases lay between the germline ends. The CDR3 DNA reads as TGTGCCTGGGACGCCAATAGCGGAGAAAAACTGTTTTTT. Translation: CAWDANSGEKLFF.

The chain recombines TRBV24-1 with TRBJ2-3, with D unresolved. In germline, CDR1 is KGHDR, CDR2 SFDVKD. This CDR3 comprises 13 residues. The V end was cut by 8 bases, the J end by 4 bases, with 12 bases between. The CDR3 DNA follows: TGTGCCACCATGGCAGCAGGAGCAGATACGCAGTATTTT. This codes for CATMAAGADTQYF.

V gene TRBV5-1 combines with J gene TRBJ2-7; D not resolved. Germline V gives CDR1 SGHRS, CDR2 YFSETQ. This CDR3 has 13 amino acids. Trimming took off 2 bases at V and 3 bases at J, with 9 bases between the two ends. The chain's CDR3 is CASSFMADYEQYF. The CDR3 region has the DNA TGCGCCAGCAGCTTCATGGCAGACTACGAGCAGTACTTC.

The CDR3 DNA reads TGTGCCAGCAGCTTACAAGGCAGTCTCCCCTACGAGCAGTACTTC. Protein: CASSLQGSLPYEQYF. The V call is TRBV7-6, the J call TRBJ2-7; D call uncertain. The V and J ends lost 2 bases and 2 bases respectively, with 13 bases between them. The CDR3 is 15 amino acids. Germline loops: CDR1 SGHVS, CDR2 FNYEAQ.

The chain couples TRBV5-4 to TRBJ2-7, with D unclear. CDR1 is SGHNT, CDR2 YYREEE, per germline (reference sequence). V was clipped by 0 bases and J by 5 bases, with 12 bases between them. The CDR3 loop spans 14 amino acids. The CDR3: CASSLGGPVNEQYF. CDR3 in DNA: TGTGCCAGCAGCTTGGGTGGTCCGGTAAACGAGCAGTACTTC.

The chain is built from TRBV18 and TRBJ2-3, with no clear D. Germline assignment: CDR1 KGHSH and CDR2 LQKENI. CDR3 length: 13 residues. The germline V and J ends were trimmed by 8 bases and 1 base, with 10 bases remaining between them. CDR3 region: CASQASGTDTQYF. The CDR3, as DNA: TGTGCCAGCCAAGCATCTGGCACAGATACGCAGTATTTT.

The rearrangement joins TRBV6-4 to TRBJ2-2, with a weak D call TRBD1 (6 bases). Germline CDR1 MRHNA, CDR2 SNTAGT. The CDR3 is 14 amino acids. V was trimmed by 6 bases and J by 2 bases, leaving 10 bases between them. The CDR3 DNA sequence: TGTGCCAGCAGGGAACAGGGTAACACCGGGGAGCTGTTTTTT. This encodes CASREQGNTGELFF.

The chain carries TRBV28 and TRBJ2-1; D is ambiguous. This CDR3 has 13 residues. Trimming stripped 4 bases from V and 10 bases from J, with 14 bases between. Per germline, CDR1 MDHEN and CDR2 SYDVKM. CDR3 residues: CASSSGLPPEQFF. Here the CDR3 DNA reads TGTGCCAGCAGTTCGGGTCTTCCCCCGGAGCAGTTCTTC.